Presented here are 27 T cell receptor beta chains from one specimen sequenced in a study of blood T cell repertoires in COVID-19. TCRdb's copy holds only in-frame clones and misses some; the assay was immunoSEQ multiplex PCR. Of roughly 130,000 clones in the sample, more than 90% were seen once. Sequencing used peripheral blood. The receptors were sampled from a man aged 45-65 years with active COVID-19.

The CDR3 here is CASSHGGRTVQDSPLHF. The CDR3 DNA follows: TGCGCCAGCAGCCACGGGGGGAGGACGGTACAAGATTCACCCCTCCACTTT. This chain connects TRBV4-1 to TRBJ1-6, with D perhaps TRBD1 (5 bases). The CDR3 spans 17 residues. Germline CDR1 reads MGHRA; CDR2 reads YSYEKL. Between the trimmed V and J ends, which lost 3 bases and 8 bases, there was a span of 20 bases.

This clone has more than one count but fewer than ten. The chain recombines TRBV27 with TRBJ1-3; 7 positions match TRBD1. V was pared by 6 bases and J by 0 bases, with 5 bases of the junction left unmatched. CDR3 length: 15 residues. In germline, CDR1 is MNHEY, CDR2 SMNVEV (reference sequence). The CDR3: CASRTTGLSGNTIYF. CDR3 DNA sequence: TGTGCCAGCAGGACGACAGGGCTCTCTGGAAACACCATATATTTT.

J is TRBJ2-1 and V is TRBV27, with D tentatively TRBD2 (5 bases). V lost 5 bases and J lost 8, with 13 bases in between. Germline CDR1 reads MNHEY; CDR2 reads SMNVEV (reference sequence). The CDR3 has 13 residues. The CDR3 DNA follows: TGTGCCAGCAGTGTTAAGGTCGGGGATGAGCAGTTCTTC. Protein sequence: CASSVKVGDEQFF.

V gene TRBV19 combines with J gene TRBJ2-6, with D hard to call. CDR1 is LNHDA and CDR2 is SQIVND in the germline V gene (reference sequence). The CDR3 contains 17 residues. V was cut by 1 base and J by 1 base, with 11 bases left in between. CDR3 sequence: CASSIGGLLSGANVLTF. DNA for the CDR3: TGTGCCAGTAGTATAGGAGGTTTGCTTTCTGGGGCCAACGTCCTGACTTTC.

This clone has a handful of counts. This chain uses TRBV6-5 with TRBJ2-6; 7 nucleotides line up with TRBD1. From germline, CDR1 is MNHEY and CDR2 SVGAGI. The V and J ends lost 7 bases and 2 bases, in that order; junction bases with no gene match: 5. The CDR3 is made up of 15 amino acids. The CDR3: CASTPTGTGANVLTF. CDR3 DNA sequence: TGTGCCAGCACCCCGACAGGGACTGGGGCCAACGTCCTGACTTTC.

V gene TRBV29-1 combines with J gene TRBJ2-3; D is possibly TRBD1 (5 bases). V was shortened by 6 bases and J by 2 bases, with 9 bases between the two germline ends. CDR3 length equals 12 residues. Per germline, CDR1 SQVTM and CDR2 ANQGSEA. CDR3 loop: CSVAGLTDTQYF. The CDR3 region has the DNA TGCAGCGTGGCAGGGCTCACAGATACGCAGTATTTT.

This clone was seen a single time. The genes are TRBV9 and TRBJ1-1, with D hard to call. Trimming removed 4 bases from V and 1 base from J, with 5 bases in between. The germline V gene has CDR1 SGDLS and CDR2 YYNGEE. This CDR3 is 12 amino acids long. CDR3 in DNA: TGTGCCAGCAGCAAACAGAACACTGAAGCTTTCTTT. Encoded protein: CASSKQNTEAFF.

The gene calls are TRBV18 and TRBJ2-3, with 8 positions matching TRBD2. The CDR3 sequence is 16 residues long. The ends lost 3 bases at V and 2 bases at J; junction bases unmatched: 7. CDR1 is KGHSH and CDR2 is LQKENI in the germline V gene. DNA of the CDR3: TGTGCCAGCTCACCTGGAGCGGGGGCCCTCACAGATACGCAGTATTTT. It specifies CASSPGAGALTDTQYF.

The rearrangement uses TRBV4-2 and TRBJ2-3; 8 nucleotides match TRBD1. CDR3 length: 17 amino acids. Germline V gene sequence: CDR1 LGHNA, CDR2 YNFKEQ. The junction had 7 bases not matched to a gene; V was cut back by 0 bases and J by 2 bases. CDR3 bases: TGTGCCAGCAGCCAAGATTGGTCGGACAGGGACACAGATACGCAGTATTTT. This codes for CASSQDWSDRDTDTQYF.

The chain combines TRBV6-4 with TRBJ1-2; the D gene is possibly TRBD1 (6 bases). CDR1 and CDR2 (germline): MRHNA, SNTAGT. Trimming pared 6 bases from V and 3 bases from J, leaving 14 bases between. This CDR3 is 14 amino acids long. The CDR3 DNA sequence: TGTGCCAGCAGGAAGGACAGTTGGGACTATGGCTACACCTTC. This gives the protein CASRKDSWDYGYTF.

V and J are TRBV11-3 and TRBJ2-6; 9 bases are shared with TRBD2. This CDR3 has 18 amino acids. From germline, CDR1 is SGHNT and CDR2 YENEEA. J was trimmed by 3 bases and V by 5 bases; bases with no gene match: 11. For the CDR3, the DNA is TGTGCCAGCAGCCAGGGAGGCGGGAGGGGGAATGGGGCCAACGTCCTGACTTTC. Protein product: CASSQGGGRGNGANVLTF.

The chain links TRBV9 to TRBJ2-3; 8 nucleotides align to TRBD2. The CDR3 is 16 residues long. Germline CDR1 and CDR2: SGDLS and YYNGEE. The V segment lost 0 bases and the J segment 4 bases; nucleotides outside the gene matches: 7. As DNA, the CDR3 is TGTGCCAGCAGCGTAGTAACTAGCGGTCCCCCAGATACGCAGTATTTT. Translated: CASSVVTSGPPDTQYF.

The chain joins TRBV5-4 to TRBJ1-2; D is undetermined. Trimming took 4 bases from V and 0 from J, leaving 7 bases between them. The CDR3 is made up of 13 amino acids. Germline loops: CDR1 SGHNT, CDR2 YYREEE (reference sequence). The CDR3 spells CASSPDSNYGYTF. CDR3 in DNA: TGTGCCAGCAGCCCTGACTCTAACTATGGCTACACCTTC.

The chain recombines TRBV5-1 with TRBJ2-3; D not certain. The germline V gene has CDR1 SGHRS and CDR2 YFSETQ. Trimming removed 2 bases from V and 6 bases from J, with 16 bases in between. The CDR3 covers 15 residues. The CDR3 nucleotides read TGCGCCAGCAGCTTCAGCGCATCCCTTCCTGATACGCAGTATTTT. The encoded protein is CASSFSASLPDTQYF.

This clone has just a few counts. The chain has TRBV5-5 and TRBJ1-6; weak D call: TRBD1 (5 bases). Trimming stripped 4 bases from V and 10 bases from J, with 12 bases between. Germline assignment: CDR1 SGHKS and CDR2 YYEKEE (reference sequence). This CDR3 is 13 amino acids long. Here the CDR3 reads CASSITGESPLHF. The CDR3 DNA sequence: TGTGCCAGCAGCATTACAGGCGAATCACCCCTCCACTTT.

This chain uses TRBV14 with TRBJ2-7, with D possibly TRBD1 on 5 matching bases. Germline V gene sequence: CDR1 SGHDN, CDR2 FVKESK. CDR3 length equals 15 residues. The V end was cut by 1 base, the J end by 1 base, with 11 bases between. CDR3 sequence: CASSQGQGGSYEQYF. CDR3 nucleotides: TGTGCCAGCAGCCAAGGTCAGGGCGGTTCCTACGAGCAGTACTTC.

This rearrangement joins TRBV24-1 to TRBJ2-3; the match to TRBD2 covers 8 bases. Germline lookup yields CDR1 KGHDR and CDR2 SFDVKD. Unmatched junction bases numbered 6, after V lost 2 bases and J lost 6 bases. The CDR3 is 15 amino acids. The CDR3 spells CATSDSGTSRDTQYF. In nucleotides, the CDR3 is TGTGCCACCAGTGATTCTGGGACTAGTCGCGATACGCAGTATTTT.

V gene TRBV4-2 combines with J gene TRBJ2-1, with 12 bases matching TRBD2. J was trimmed by 4 bases and V by 5 bases; bases with no gene match: 6. The CDR3 is 16 amino acids. CDR1 is LGHNA, CDR2 YNFKEQ, per germline. Here the CDR3 reads CASSIRTSGAYNEQFF. The CDR3 DNA sequence: TGTGCCAGCAGCATCCGGACTAGCGGGGCTTACAATGAGCAGTTCTTC.

The rearrangement joins TRBV18 to TRBJ1-5; 11 positions agree with TRBD1. The CDR3 is made up of 15 amino acids. After removal of 4 bases from V and 3 bases from J, the junction contained 2 bases not matched to a gene. Per the germline V gene, CDR1 is KGHSH and CDR2 is LQKENI. The CDR3 protein is CASSQDRGLNQPQHF. Here the CDR3 DNA reads TGTGCCAGCTCACAGGACAGGGGGCTCAATCAGCCCCAGCATTTT.

The chain is built from TRBV30 and TRBJ2-4, with 11 nucleotides matching TRBD2. The trim removed 4 bases at V and 3 bases at J, leaving 8 bases unmatched. The CDR3 has 16 residues. Germline CDR1 is GTSNPN and CDR2 is SVGIG (reference sequence). The CDR3 here is CAWNSGRVSGKNIQYF. CDR3 DNA: TGTGCCTGGAATAGCGGGAGGGTTTCTGGCAAAAACATTCAGTACTTC. The full variable domain, with the rest looked up from reference TRBV30 and TRBJ2-4, is SQTIHQWPATLVQPVGSPLSLECTVEGTSNPNLYWYRQAAGRGLQLLFYSVGIGQISSEVPQNLSASRPQDRQFILSSKKLLLSDSGFYLCAWNSGRVSGKNIQYFGAGTRLSVL.

The gene calls are TRBV30 and TRBJ2-3; 13 bases are a match to TRBD2. J was trimmed by 6 bases and V by 3 bases; bases with no gene match: 6. The CDR3 is 15 amino acids. Germline loops: CDR1 GTSNPN, CDR2 SVGIG (reference sequence). CDR3 sequence: CAWREGTSGTDTQYF. CDR3 nucleotides: TGTGCCTGGAGAGAAGGGACTAGCGGGACGGATACGCAGTATTTT.

CDR3 DNA sequence: TGCGCCAGCAGCTTGTCCCGACTAGCGGGAAACACCGGGGAGCTGTTTTTT. Encoded protein: CASSLSRLAGNTGELFF. V usage is TRBV5-1 and J usage is TRBJ2-2; 11 bases align to TRBD2. There are 17 residues in the CDR3. CDR1 SGHRS and CDR2 YFSETQ come from the germline V gene. V dropped 1 base and J dropped 2; count of bases not matched to a gene: 4.

The chain recombines TRBV2 with TRBJ1-1; TRBD1 might be the D (6 bases). Germline lookup yields CDR1 SNHLY and CDR2 FYNNEI. The CDR3 contains 15 residues. V was cut by 4 bases and J by 4 bases, with 16 bases left in between. The CDR3 DNA is TGTGCCAGCAGTGTCGGGCAGGGGATCGGCACTGAAGCTTTCTTT. Residues: CASSVGQGIGTEAFF.

This clone was found a few times. The chain joins TRBV7-9 to TRBJ2-3; tentatively, D is TRBD2 (6 bases). Looked up from germline, CDR1 is SEHNR and CDR2 is FQNEAQ (reference sequence). V lost 1 base to trimming and J lost 0 bases, with 14 bases between them. The length of the CDR3 is 17 residues. CDR3 region: CASSLGSVAASTDTQYF. DNA of the CDR3: TGTGCCAGCAGCTTAGGGTCAGTAGCGGCAAGCACAGATACGCAGTATTTT.

The genes are TRBV5-4 and TRBJ2-1, with 9 nucleotides matching TRBD1. The ends lost 0 bases at V and 3 bases at J; junction bases unmatched: 1. The CDR3 loop spans 15 amino acids. Germline V gene data show CDR1 as SGHNT and CDR2 as YYREEE (reference sequence). The CDR3 spells CASSLDRGLYNEQFF. The CDR3 DNA sequence: TGTGCCAGCAGCTTGGACAGGGGGCTCTACAATGAGCAGTTCTTC.

The rearrangement uses TRBV7-9 and TRBJ1-1; the D gene is possibly TRBD1 (6 bases). Trimming shortened V by 8 bases and J by 4 bases, and 14 bases separated the two germline ends. The length of the CDR3 is 13 residues. Germline CDR1 reads SEHNR; CDR2 reads FQNEAQ (reference sequence). CDR3 nucleotides: TGTGCCAGCTACCCGGGGGGGGCCACTGAAGCTTTCTTT. Its translation: CASYPGGATEAFF. The variable domain in full, completed from reference TRBV7-9 and TRBJ1-1, reads DTGVSQNPRHKITKRGQNVTFRCDPISEHNRLYWYRQTLGQGPEFLTYFQNEAQLEKSRLLSDRFSAERPKGSFSTLEIQRTEQGDSAMYLCASYPGGATEAFFGQGTRLTVV.

The chain has TRBV5-4 and TRBJ2-5; TRBD1 is a possible D gene (6 bases). The V and J ends lost 0 bases and 5 bases respectively, with 11 bases between them. Germline values: CDR1 SGHNT, CDR2 YYREEE (reference sequence). CDR3 length: 14 residues. The CDR3 DNA follows: TGTGCCAGCAGCTTGGCCCCCCAGGGGGAGACCCAGTACTTC. Translation gives CASSLAPQGETQYF.